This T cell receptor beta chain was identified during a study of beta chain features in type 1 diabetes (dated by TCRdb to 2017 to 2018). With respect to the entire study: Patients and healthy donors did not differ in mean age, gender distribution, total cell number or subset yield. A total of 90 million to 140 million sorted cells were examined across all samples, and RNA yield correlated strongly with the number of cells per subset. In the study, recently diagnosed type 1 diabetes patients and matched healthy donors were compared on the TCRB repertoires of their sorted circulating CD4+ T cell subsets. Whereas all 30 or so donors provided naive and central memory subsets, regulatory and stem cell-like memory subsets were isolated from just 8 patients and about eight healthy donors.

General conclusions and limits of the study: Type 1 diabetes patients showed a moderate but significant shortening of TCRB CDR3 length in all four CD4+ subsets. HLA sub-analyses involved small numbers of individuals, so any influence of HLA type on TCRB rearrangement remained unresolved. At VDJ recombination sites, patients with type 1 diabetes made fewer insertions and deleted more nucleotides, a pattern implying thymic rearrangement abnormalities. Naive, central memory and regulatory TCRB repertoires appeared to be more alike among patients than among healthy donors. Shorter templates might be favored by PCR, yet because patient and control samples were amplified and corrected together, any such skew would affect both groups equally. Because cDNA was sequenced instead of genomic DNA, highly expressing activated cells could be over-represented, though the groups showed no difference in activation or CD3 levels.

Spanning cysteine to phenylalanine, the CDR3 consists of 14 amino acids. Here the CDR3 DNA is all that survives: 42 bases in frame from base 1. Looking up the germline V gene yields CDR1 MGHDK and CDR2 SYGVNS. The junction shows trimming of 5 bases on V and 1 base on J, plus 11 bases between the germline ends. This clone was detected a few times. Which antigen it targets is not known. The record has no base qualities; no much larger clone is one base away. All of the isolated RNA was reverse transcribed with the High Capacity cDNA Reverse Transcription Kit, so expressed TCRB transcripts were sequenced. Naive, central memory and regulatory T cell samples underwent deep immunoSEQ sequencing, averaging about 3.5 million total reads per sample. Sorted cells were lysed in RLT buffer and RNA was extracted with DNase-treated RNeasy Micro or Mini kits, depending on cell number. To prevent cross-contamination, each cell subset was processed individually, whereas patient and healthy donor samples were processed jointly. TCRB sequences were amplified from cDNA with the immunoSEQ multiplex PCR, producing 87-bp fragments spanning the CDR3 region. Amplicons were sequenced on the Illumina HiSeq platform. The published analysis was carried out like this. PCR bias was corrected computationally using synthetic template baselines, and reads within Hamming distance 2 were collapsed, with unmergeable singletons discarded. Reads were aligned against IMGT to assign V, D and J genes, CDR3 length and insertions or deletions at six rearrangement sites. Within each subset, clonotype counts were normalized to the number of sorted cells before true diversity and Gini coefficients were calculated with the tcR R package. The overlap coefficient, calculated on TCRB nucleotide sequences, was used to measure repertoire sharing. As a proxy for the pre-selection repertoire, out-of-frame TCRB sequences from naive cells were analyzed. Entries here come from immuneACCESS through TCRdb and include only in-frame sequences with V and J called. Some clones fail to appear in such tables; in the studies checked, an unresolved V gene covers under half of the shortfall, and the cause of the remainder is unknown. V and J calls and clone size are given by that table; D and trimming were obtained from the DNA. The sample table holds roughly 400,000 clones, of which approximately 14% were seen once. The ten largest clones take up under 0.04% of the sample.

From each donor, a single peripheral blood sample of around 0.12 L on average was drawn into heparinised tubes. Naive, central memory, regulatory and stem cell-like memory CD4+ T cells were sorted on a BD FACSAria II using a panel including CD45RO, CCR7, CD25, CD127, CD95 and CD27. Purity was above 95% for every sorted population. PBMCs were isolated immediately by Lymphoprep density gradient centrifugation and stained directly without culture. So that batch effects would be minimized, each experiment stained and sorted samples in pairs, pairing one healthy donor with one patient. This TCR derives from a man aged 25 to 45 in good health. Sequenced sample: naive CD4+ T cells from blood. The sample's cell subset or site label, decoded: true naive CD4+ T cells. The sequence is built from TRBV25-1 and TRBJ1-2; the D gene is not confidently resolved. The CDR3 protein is CASSLGGNNYGYTF. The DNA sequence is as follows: TGTGCCAGCAGTCTGGGAGGTAATAACTATGGCTACACCTTC.